This T cell receptor (beta chain) was sequenced in a study of beta chain features in type 1 diabetes (dated by TCRdb to 2017 to 2018). Study-level background: Mean age, gender distribution, total cell number and subset yield did not differ between patients and healthy donors. Naive and central memory subsets were obtained from all 30 or so donors, but regulatory and stem cell-like memory subsets were isolated from only 8 patients and roughly 8 healthy donors. The study compared the TCRB repertoires of sorted circulating CD4+ T cell subsets in recently diagnosed type 1 diabetes patients with those in matched healthy donors. Across all samples, fewer than 110,000,000 sorted cells were examined, and cell number per subset correlated strongly with RNA yield. Findings and caveats that apply to the study as a whole: Sequencing cDNA rather than genomic DNA could over-represent highly expressing activated cells, although activation and CD3 levels did not differ between groups. Type 1 diabetes patients showed a moderate but significant shortening of TCRB CDR3 length in all four CD4+ subsets. Only small numbers of individuals were included in the HLA sub-analyses, which left unresolved whether HLA type had any influence on TCRB rearrangement. At VDJ recombination sites, type 1 diabetes patients had fewer insertions and more deleted nucleotides, which implies abnormalities in thymic rearrangement. Naive, central memory and regulatory TCRB repertoires appeared to be more similar among patients than among healthy donors. Shorter templates might have been favored by PCR, but patient and control samples were amplified and corrected together, so both groups would have been affected equally by any skew.

Each donor gave one peripheral blood draw, roughly 0.11 L on average, collected into heparinised tubes. A BD FACSAria II was used to sort naive, central memory, regulatory and stem cell-like memory CD4+ T cells with a panel that included CD45RO, CCR7, CD25, CD127, CD95 and CD27. All sorted populations exceeded 95% purity. PBMCs were isolated right away by Lymphoprep density gradient centrifugation and were stained directly, without culture. To minimize batch effects, samples were stained and sorted in pairs, one healthy donor with one patient per experiment. The High Capacity cDNA Reverse Transcription Kit was used to reverse transcribe all of the isolated RNA, meaning that expressed TCRB transcripts were what got sequenced. Naive, central memory and regulatory T cell samples underwent deep immunoSEQ sequencing, averaging roughly 3.4 million total reads per sample. Sorted cells were lysed in RLT buffer and RNA was extracted with DNase-treated RNeasy Micro or Mini kits, depending on cell number. Each cell subset was processed separately to prevent cross-contamination, with patient and healthy donor samples processed together. The immunoSEQ multiplex PCR was used to amplify TCRB sequences from cDNA, yielding 87-bp fragments that span the CDR3 region. Amplicons were sequenced on the Illumina HiSeq platform. In the original analysis: Synthetic template baselines were used to correct PCR bias computationally, reads within Hamming distance 2 were collapsed, and singletons that could not be merged were discarded. Reads were aligned against IMGT so that V, D and J genes, CDR3 length and insertions or deletions at six rearrangement sites could be assigned. Within each subset, clonotype counts were normalized to sorted cell number, after which true diversity and Gini coefficients were computed with the tcR R package. Repertoire sharing was quantified using the overlap coefficient calculated on TCRB nucleotide sequences. TCRdb re-hosts the immuneACCESS table, in-frame sequences only. Its copies lack some clones; in the studies checked, an unresolved V gene accounts for under half of them, and the cause for the rest is not known. V and J calls and clone size are copied from that table; D and trimming were computed from the DNA. The sample profile shows roughly 400,000 clones; over 8.5% of them were found once. The ten largest make up 0.45% to 0.65% of the sample.

V and J are truncated by 5 bases and 4 bases respectively, leaving an intervening sequence of 8 bases. The CDR3 sequence holds 12 residues, the cysteine and phenylalanine included. Left in the record is the CDR3 DNA by itself, 36 bases read in frame from the first base. The germline V gene (reference sequence) sets CDR1 to SEHNR and CDR2 to FQNEAQ. As regards this clone: What this receptor recognizes is not known. No much larger clone is present one base from it, and per-base qualities are unavailable.

This clonotype was obtained from a man aged 30-40 years with type 1 diabetes. Sample: central memory CD4+ T cells from blood. The rearranged chain carries TRBV7-9 and TRBJ2-5, with the identity of the D gene unclear. The nucleotide sequence is given as TGTGCCAGCAGCCAGTCGGGAGAGACCCAGTACTTC. It specifies CASSQSGETQYF.